This T cell receptor (beta chain) was sequenced in a study of control samples from healthy donors and cancer patients. TCRdb's copy holds only in-frame clones and misses some; the assay was immunoSEQ multiplex PCR. Found here are under 450,000 clones, around nine tenths of them singletons; the top ten hold over 5.5%. The germline V gene has CDR1 MDHEN and CDR2 SYDVKM. Trimming cost V 4 bases and J 1 base; bases outside gene matches: 3. The CDR3 has 14 residues. The J gene is TRBJ1-1, the V gene TRBV28; 7 nucleotides match TRBD1. Sequencing used PBMCs. This clonotype was obtained from a man aged 40-49 years with head and neck cancer. CDR3 coding DNA: TGTGCCAGCAGTTCTTGGACAGGGAACACTGAAGCTTTCTTT. Encoded protein: CASSSWTGNTEAFF.